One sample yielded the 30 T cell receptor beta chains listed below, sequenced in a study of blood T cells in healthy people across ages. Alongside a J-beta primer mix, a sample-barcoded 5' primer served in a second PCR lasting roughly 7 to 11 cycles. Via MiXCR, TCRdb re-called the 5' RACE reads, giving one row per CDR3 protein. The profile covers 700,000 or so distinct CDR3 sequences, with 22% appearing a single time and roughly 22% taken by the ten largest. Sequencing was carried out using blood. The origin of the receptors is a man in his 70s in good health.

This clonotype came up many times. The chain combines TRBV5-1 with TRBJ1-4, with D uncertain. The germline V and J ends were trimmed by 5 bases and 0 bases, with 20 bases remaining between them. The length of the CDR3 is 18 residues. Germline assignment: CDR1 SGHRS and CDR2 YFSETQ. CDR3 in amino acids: CASRRGLFDIPTNEKLFF. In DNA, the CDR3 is TGCGCCAGCAGACGAGGACTGTTTGACATCCCAACTAATGAAAAACTGTTTTTT. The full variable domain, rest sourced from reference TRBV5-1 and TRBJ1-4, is KAGVTQTPRYLIKTRGQQVTLSCSPISGHRSVSWYQQTPGQGLQFLFEYFSETQRNKGNFPGRFSGRQFSNSRSEMNVSTLELGDSALYLCASRRGLFDIPTNEKLFFGSGTQLSVL.

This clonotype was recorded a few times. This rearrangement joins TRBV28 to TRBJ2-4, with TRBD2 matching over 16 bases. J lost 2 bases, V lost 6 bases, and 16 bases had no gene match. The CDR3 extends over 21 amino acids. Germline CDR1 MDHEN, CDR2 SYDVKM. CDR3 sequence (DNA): TGTGCCAGCAGAAAGCATGGGACTAGCGGGGGGGCCGTTGGGACCAAAAACATTCAGTACTTC. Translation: CASRKHGTSGGAVGTKNIQYF. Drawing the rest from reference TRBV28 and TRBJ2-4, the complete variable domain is DVKVTQSSRYLVKRTGEKVFLECVQDMDHENMFWYRQDPGLGLRLIYFSYDVKMKEKGDIPEGYSVSREKKERFSLILESASTNQTSMYLCASRKHGTSGGAVGTKNIQYFGAGTRLSVL.

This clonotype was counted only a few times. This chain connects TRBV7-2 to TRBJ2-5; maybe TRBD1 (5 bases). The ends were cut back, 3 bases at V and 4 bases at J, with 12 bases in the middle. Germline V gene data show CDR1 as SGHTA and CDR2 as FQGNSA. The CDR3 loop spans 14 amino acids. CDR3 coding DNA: TGTGCCAGCAGCTTGGTTTTGGGGCCAGAGACCCAGTACTTC. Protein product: CASSLVLGPETQYF.

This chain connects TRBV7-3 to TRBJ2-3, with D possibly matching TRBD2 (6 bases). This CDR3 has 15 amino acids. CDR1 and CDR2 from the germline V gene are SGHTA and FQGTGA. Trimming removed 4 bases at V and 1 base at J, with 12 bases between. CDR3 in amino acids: CASSSGGLGTDTQYF. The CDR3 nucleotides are TGTGCCAGCAGCTCAGGAGGGCTTGGCACAGATACGCAGTATTTT.

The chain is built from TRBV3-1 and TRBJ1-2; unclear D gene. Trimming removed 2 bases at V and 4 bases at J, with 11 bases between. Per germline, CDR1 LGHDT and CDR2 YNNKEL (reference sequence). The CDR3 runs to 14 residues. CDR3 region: CASSQFGEGYGYTF. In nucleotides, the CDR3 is TGTGCCAGCAGCCAATTTGGGGAGGGCTATGGCTACACCTTC.

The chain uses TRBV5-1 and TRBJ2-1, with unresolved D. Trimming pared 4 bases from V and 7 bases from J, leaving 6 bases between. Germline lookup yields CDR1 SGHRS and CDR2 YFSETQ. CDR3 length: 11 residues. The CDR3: CASSMGNEQFF. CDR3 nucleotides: TGCGCCAGCAGCATGGGGAATGAGCAGTTCTTC.

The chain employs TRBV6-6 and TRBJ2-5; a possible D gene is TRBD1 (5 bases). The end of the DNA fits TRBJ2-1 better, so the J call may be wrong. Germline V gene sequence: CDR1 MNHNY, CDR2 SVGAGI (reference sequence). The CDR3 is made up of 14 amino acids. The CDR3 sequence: CASSYRGSGNEQFF. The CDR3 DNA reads TGTGCCAGCAGTTACAGGGGATCCGGGAATGAGCAGTTCTTC.

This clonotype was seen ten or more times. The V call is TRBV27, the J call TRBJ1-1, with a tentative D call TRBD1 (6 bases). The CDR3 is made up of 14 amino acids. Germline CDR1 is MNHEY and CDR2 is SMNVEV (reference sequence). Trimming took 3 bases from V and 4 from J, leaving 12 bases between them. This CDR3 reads CASSFQGFPTEAFF. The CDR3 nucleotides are TGTGCCAGCAGTTTCCAGGGGTTTCCCACTGAAGCTTTCTTT.

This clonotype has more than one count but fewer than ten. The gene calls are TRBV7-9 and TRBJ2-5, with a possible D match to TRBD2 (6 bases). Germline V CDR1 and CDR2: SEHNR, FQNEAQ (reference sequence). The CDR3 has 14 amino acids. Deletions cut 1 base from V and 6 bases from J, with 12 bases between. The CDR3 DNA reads TGTGCCAGCAGCTTAGATTCCGGGGGAAAGACCCAGTACTTC. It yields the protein CASSLDSGGKTQYF.

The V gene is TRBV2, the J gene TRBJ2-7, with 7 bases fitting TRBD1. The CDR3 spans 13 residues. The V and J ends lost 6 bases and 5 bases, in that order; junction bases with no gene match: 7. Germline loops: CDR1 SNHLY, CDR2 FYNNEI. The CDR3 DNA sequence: TGTGCCAGCAGCAGGGGGTTCGGGAACGAGCAGTACTTC. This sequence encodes CASSRGFGNEQYF.

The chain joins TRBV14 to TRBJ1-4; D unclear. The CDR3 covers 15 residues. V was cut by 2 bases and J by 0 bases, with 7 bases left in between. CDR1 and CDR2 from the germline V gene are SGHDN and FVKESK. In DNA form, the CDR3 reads TGTGCCAGCAGCCAAACATCAGCAACTAATGAAAAACTGTTTTTT. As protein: CASSQTSATNEKLFF.

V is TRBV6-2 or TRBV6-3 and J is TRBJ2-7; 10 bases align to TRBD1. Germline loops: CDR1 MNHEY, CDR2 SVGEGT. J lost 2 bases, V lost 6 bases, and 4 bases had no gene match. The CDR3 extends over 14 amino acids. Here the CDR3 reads CASRGDRGTYEQYF. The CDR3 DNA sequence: TGTGCCAGCAGAGGGGACAGGGGAACCTACGAGCAGTACTTC.

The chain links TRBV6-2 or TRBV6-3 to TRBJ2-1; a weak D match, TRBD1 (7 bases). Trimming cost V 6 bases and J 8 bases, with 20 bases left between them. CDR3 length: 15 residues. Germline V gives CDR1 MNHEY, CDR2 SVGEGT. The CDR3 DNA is TGTGCCAGCAGCCCAGGGGGAGGCGGCCGCGATGAGCAGTTCTTC. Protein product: CASSPGGGGRDEQFF.

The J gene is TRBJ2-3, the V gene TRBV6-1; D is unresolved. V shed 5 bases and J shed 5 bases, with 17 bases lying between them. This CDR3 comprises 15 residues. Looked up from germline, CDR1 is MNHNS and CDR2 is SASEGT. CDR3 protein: CASSLWASREDTQYF. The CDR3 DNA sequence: TGTGCCAGCAGTCTTTGGGCCTCTAGGGAAGATACGCAGTATTTT.

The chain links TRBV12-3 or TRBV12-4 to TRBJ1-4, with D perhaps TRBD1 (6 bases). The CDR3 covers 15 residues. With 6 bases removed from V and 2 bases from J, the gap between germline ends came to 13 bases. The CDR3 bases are TGTGCCAGCAGACAAGGGGGGAGCACTAATGAAAAACTGTTTTTT. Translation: CASRQGGSTNEKLFF.

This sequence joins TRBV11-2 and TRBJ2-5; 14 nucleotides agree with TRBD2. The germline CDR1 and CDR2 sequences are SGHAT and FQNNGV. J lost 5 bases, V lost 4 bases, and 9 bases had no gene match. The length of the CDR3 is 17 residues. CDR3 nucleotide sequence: TGTGCCAGCAGCTCCGGGACTAGCGGGAGATGGGTTGAGACCCAGTACTTC. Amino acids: CASSSGTSGRWVETQYF. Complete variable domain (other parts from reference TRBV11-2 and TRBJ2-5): EAGVAQSPRYKIIEKRQSVAFWCNPISGHATLYWYQQILGQGPKLLIQFQNNGVVDDSQLPKDRFSAERLKGVDSTLKIQPAKLEDSAVYLCASSSGTSGRWVETQYFGPGTRLLVL.

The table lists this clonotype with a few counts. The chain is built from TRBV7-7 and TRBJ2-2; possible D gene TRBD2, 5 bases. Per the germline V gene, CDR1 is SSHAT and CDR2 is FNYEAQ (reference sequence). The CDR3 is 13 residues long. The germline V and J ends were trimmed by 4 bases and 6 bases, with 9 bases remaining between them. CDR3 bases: TGTGCCAGCAGCTCCACTAGGTCCGGGGAGCTGTTTTTT. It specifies CASSSTRSGELFF.

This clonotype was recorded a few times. This CDR3 reads CASSGRITGELFF. The CDR3 coding sequence is TGTGCCAGCAGTGGCAGGATCACCGGGGAGCTGTTTTTT. The J gene is TRBJ2-2, the V gene TRBV7-9; D uncertain. This CDR3 region has 13 residues. Germline values: CDR1 SEHNR, CDR2 FQNEAQ (reference sequence). V lost 6 bases to trimming and J lost 4 bases, with 9 bases between them.

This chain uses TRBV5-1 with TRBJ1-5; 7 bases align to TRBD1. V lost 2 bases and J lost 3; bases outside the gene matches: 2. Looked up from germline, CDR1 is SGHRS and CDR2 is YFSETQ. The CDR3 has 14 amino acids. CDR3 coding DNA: TGCGCCAGCAGCTTCGGGACAGACAATCAGCCCCAGCATTTT. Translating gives CASSFGTDNQPQHF.

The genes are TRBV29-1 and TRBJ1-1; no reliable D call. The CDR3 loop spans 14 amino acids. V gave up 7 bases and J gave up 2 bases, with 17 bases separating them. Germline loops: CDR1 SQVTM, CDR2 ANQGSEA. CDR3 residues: CSGLFGRLNTEAFF. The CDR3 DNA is TGCAGCGGTCTCTTTGGCAGGTTAAACACTGAAGCTTTCTTT.

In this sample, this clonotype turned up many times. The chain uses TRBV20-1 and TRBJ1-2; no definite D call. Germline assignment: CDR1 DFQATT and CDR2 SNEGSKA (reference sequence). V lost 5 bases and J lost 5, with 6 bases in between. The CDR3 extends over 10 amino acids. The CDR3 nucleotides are TGCAGTGCTTTCGAATATGGCTACACCTTC. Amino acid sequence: CSAFEYGYTF.

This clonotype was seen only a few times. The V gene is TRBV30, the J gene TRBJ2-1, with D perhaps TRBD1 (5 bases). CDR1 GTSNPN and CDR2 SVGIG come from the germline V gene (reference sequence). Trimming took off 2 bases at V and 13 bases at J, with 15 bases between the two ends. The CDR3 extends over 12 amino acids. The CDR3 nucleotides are TGTGCCTGGAGTATCATTCCCAGGGATCAGTTCTTC. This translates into CAWSIIPRDQFF.

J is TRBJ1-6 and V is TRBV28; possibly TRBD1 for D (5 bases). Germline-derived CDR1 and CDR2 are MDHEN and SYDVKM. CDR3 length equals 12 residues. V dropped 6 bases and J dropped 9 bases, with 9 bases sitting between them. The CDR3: CASRMGGSPLHF. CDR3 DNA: TGTGCCAGCAGGATGGGGGGTTCACCCCTCCACTTT.

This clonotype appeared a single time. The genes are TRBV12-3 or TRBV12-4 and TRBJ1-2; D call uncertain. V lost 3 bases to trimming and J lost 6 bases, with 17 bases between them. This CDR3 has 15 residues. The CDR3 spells CASSLWERLVNGYTF. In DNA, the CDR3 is TGTGCCAGCAGTTTGTGGGAACGGCTAGTGAATGGCTACACCTTC.

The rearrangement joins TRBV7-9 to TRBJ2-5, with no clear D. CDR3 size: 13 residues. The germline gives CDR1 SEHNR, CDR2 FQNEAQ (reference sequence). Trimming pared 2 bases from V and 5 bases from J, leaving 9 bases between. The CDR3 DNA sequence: TGTGCCAGCAGCTTATATGACCCCGAGACCCAGTACTTC. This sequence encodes CASSLYDPETQYF.

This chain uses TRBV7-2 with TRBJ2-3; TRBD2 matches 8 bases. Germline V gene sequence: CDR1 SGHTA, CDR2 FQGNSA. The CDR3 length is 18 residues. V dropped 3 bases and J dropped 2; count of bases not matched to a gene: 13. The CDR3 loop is CASSFPRLASHPTDTQYF. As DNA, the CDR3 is TGTGCCAGCAGCTTTCCTAGACTAGCGTCACATCCCACAGATACGCAGTATTTT.

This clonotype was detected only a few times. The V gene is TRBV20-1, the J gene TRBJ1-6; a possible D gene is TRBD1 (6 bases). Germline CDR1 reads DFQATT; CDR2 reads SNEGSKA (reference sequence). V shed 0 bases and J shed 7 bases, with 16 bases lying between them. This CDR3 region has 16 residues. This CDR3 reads CSARDSRGGENSPLHF. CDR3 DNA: TGCAGTGCTAGAGATTCCAGGGGCGGGGAGAATTCACCCCTCCACTTT.

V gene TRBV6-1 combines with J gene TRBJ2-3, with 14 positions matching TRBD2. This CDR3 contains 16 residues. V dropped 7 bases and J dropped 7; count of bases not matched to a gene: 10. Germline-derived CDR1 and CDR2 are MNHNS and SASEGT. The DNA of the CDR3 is TGTGCCAGCAACCCACGGACTAGCGGGGGGAAGAATACGCAGTATTTT. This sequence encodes CASNPRTSGGKNTQYF.

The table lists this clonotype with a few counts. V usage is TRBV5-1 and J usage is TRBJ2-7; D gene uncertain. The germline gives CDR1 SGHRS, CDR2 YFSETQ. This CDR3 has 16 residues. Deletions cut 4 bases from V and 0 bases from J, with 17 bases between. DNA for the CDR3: TGCGCCAGCAGCATCCAAACATTACCCAGCTCCTACGAGCAGTACGTC. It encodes CASSIQTLPSSYEQYV.

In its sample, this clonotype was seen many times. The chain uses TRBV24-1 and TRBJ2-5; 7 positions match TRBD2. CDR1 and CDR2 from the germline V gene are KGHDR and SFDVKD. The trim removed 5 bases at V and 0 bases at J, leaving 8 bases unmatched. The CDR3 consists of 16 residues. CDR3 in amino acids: CATSGRESPNQETQYF. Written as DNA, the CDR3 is TGTGCCACCAGTGGGCGGGAGAGCCCAAACCAAGAGACCCAGTACTTC.